This T cell receptor (beta chain) was captured in a study of CD8+CD57+ T cells in acquired aplastic anemia (dated 2018 in TCRdb). General notes on the study: A mean of about 3 ug of DNA, ranging from roughly 0.19 to 27.4 ug, was extracted from sorted CD4+ and CD8+ cells. CD8+CD57+ expansion was defined as frequency above the mean frequency observed in healthy subjects. Study-wide findings and limitations: About 30 CD8+ CDR3 sequences were found to be shared between patients and controls, but these sequences appeared to be highly expressed in patients and within the immunodominant clones of the patients. Patients and healthy controls showed no significant difference in CD8+ Simpson's diversity (P=0.060).

Profiling of TCR beta VDJ combinations and CDR3 sequences used genomic DNA as the template. TCR repertoire sequencing was run on an Illumina HiSeq 2000. As for the authors' bioinformatics: Repertoires were assessed using TRBV/TRBJ rearrangement plots, CDR3 size and DJ length profiles, and Simpson's diversity index. The most abundant DNA sequence in the deep sequencing data was defined as the immunodominant clone. CDR3 amino acid sequences were screened for sharing across subjects and were compared with published repertoires and the VDJdb database. Using fastp at Q25 and MiXCR, TCRdb reprocessed the public reads and kept productive beta chains. Every entry covers one CDR3 protein and lists the most common genes and DNA from its rows. The authors' filters were not applied to this entry. This sample comprises about 41,000 distinct CDR3 sequences, roughly three fifths of them detected only once. The ten largest clones add up to about 60% of the sample.

The V and J ends are trimmed by 0 bases and 3 bases, leaving 5 bases between them. From the germline V gene (reference sequence), CDR1 is DFQATT and CDR2 is SNEGSKA. From the cysteine up to the phenylalanine, the CDR3 has a length of 12 residues. The kept DNA is CDR3 alone, 36 bases in frame from the first base. Many counts were recorded for this clonotype. The antigen it recognizes is unknown. No qualities accompany the bases; no much larger clone lies one base away. Patients chosen for sequencing had shown expansion of CD8+CD57+ cells by flow cytometry. Every patient had severe acquired aplastic anemia, diagnosed using the International Study of Aplastic Anemia and Agranulocytosis and Camitta criteria. No therapy had been received by the patients at the time of blood sampling. In this study, sorted CD4+ and CD8+ T cells from the blood of healthy subjects and of severe aplastic anemia patients had their TCR repertoires deep-sequenced. Patients were enrolled in the USA under clinicaltrials.gov protocols 00001620, 01623167, 00001397, 00071045, 00081523 and 00961064. Ficoll-Paque density gradient centrifugation was used to isolate peripheral blood mononuclear cells. Before DNA extraction, CD4+ and CD8+ T cells were sorted by FACS or by magnetic beads.

The sequence was obtained from a human donor with aplastic anemia. Sequenced: sorted CD4+, CD8+, or CD8+CD57+ T cells (not recorded which) from PBMCs. The sequence links TRBV20-1 to TRBJ1-2; the D gene lacks a confident call. The CDR3 has the sequence CSARDGDYGYTF. At the DNA level, the sequence is TGCAGTGCTAGAGATGGGGACTATGGCTACACCTTC.